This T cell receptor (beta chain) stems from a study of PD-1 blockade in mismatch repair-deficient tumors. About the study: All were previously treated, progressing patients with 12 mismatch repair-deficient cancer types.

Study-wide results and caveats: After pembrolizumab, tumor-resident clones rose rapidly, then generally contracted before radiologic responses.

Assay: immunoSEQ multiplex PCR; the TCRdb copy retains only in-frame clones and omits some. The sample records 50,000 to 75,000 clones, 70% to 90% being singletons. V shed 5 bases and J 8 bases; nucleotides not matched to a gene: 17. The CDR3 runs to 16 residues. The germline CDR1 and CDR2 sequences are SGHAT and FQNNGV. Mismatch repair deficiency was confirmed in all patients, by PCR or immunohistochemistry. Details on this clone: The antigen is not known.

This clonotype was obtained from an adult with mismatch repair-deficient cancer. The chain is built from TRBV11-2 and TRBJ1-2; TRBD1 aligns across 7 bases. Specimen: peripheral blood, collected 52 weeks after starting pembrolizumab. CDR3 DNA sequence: TGTGCCAGCAGCGCGATGCTCGACAGGGTAAAGAGAGGCTACACCTTC. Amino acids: CASSAMLDRVKRGYTF.